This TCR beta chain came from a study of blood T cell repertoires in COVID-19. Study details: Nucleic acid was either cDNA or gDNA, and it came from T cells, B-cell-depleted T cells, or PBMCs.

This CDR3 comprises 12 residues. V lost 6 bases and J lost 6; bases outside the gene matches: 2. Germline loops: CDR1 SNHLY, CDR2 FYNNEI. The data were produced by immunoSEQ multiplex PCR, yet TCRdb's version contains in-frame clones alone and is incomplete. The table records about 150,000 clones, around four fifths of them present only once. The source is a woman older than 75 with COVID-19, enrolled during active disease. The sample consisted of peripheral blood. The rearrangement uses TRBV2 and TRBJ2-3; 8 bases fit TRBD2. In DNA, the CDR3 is TGTGCCAGCAGGATAGCGGGGGATACGCAGTATTTT. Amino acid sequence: CASRIAGDTQYF.